Listed here are 10 T cell receptor beta chains from one sample, sequenced in a study of regulatory T cells in long-lasting Graves disease. Stated time point: newly diagnosed GD, antithyroid drugs for less than 3 months. The TCR library was made from RNA extracted from PBMCs. Construction of TCR beta libraries relied on iRepertoire HTBI primers and on Arm-PCR targeting CDR3 regions. TCRdb reprocessed the multiplex PCR reads via MiXCR and lists one record per CDR3 protein. Among approximately 230,000 distinct CDR3 sequences listed, 15% to 20% were seen once. Sequencing used peripheral blood mononuclear cells (PBMCs), obtained at new diagnosis, from a patient treated with antithyroid drugs. These receptors originate from a female donor with Graves disease.

V and J are TRBV2 and TRBJ1-1; 9 bases fit TRBD1. The CDR3 consists of 15 residues. The germline V gene has CDR1 SNHLY and CDR2 FYNNEI. V lost 8 bases to trimming and J lost 7 bases; unmatched junction nucleotides: 14. CDR3 DNA: TGTGCCAGCTCTTATTCGACAGGGGGGTATAGTGAAGCTTTCTTT. Encoded protein: CASSYSTGGYSEAFF.

This clonotype was observed many times. The chain combines TRBV28 with TRBJ2-5; D unclear. The CDR3 has 16 residues. Germline V gene sequence: CDR1 MDHEN, CDR2 SYDVKM. V was shortened by 1 base and J by 2 bases, with 14 bases between the two germline ends. The CDR3 nucleotides read TGTGCCAGCAGTTTATTGGGGAAGGTTGCACAAGAGACCCAGTACTTC. Its protein is CASSLLGKVAQETQYF.

This clonotype was seen ten or more times. The chain couples TRBV10-1 to TRBJ2-2, with D possibly matching TRBD1 (7 bases). Germline assignment: CDR1 WNHNN and CDR2 SYGVQD (reference sequence). The CDR3 is 15 amino acids. V was cut by 2 bases and J by 5 bases, with 12 bases left in between. CDR3 sequence: CASSESQGGTGELFF. The DNA of the CDR3 is TGCGCCAGCAGTGAGAGTCAGGGGGGTACCGGGGAGCTGTTTTTT.

This sequence joins TRBV2 and TRBJ2-3; 7 nucleotides agree with TRBD2. The V gene end was trimmed by 7 bases and the J gene end by 1 base; junction bases not matched to a gene: 11. Germline values: CDR1 SNHLY, CDR2 FYNNEI. CDR3 length: 16 residues. The CDR3 coding sequence is TGTGCCAGCATATGGGGAGCGGGATACGGCACAGATACGCAGTATTTT. The encoded protein is CASIWGAGYGTDTQYF.

The table lists this clonotype with many counts. The DNA of the CDR3 is TGTGCCAGCAGCCAAGAGGGAGGGAGGGGTCAGCCCCAGCATTTT. It encodes CASSQEGGRGQPQHF. The chain carries TRBV3-1 and TRBJ1-5; weak D call: TRBD1 (5 bases). The V gene lost 0 bases and the J gene lost 6 bases, with 12 bases spanning the gap. CDR1 is LGHDT, CDR2 YNNKEL, per germline (reference sequence). This CDR3 has 15 amino acids.

This clonotype was seen ten or more times. The chain links TRBV27 to TRBJ1-1, with D maybe TRBD1 (6 bases). The germline V gene has CDR1 MNHEY and CDR2 SMNVEV (reference sequence). The CDR3 totals 14 residues. V gave up 4 bases and J gave up 5 bases, with 14 bases separating them. CDR3 nucleotides: TGTGCCAGCAGTTGGTTGGGGGCTAGGACTGAAGCTTTCTTT. This encodes CASSWLGARTEAFF.

This clonotype appeared many times. The chain employs TRBV19 and TRBJ1-5; D may be TRBD1 (5 bases). In germline, CDR1 is LNHDA, CDR2 SQIVND (reference sequence). CDR3 length: 14 amino acids. The V gene lost 3 bases and the J gene lost 7 bases, with 13 bases spanning the gap. CDR3 sequence reads: CASSIGQFDQPQHF. In DNA, the CDR3 is TGTGCCAGTAGTATTGGACAATTTGACCAGCCCCAGCATTTT.

The genes are TRBV29-1 and TRBJ2-4; 9 bases line up with TRBD1. V shed 6 bases, J shed 2 bases, and the junction held 14 bases outside the gene matches. The germline V gene encodes CDR1 SQVTM and CDR2 ANQGSEA. This CDR3 region has 17 residues. DNA for the CDR3: TGCAGCGTGGACAGGGGAAGAAGGAGACCGACCAAAAACATTCAGTACTTC. It yields the protein CSVDRGRRRPTKNIQYF.

Turning to this clonotype: A read error may account for a junction end that differs from germline. V and J are TRBV20-1 and TRBJ2-7; no definite D call. The CDR3 is 16 residues long. Germline assignment: CDR1 DFQATT and CDR2 SNEGSKA (reference sequence). The CDR3 here is CSARHRTSSSSYERYF. CDR3 sequence (DNA): TGCAGTGCTCGGCACCGCACCTCCTCAAGTTCCTACGAGCGGTACTTC.

A note on this clonotype: This sequence may be a read error, since a much larger clone differs from it by one base. The CDR3 DNA reads TGTGCCAGCTCACAGGGACAGGGTGAAAAACTGTTTTTT. It encodes CASSQGQGEKLFF. This chain joins TRBV18 and TRBJ1-4; 9 positions match TRBD1. The CDR3 spans 13 residues. Germline loops: CDR1 KGHSH, CDR2 LQKENI. V shed 4 bases and J 7 bases; nucleotides not matched to a gene: 1.